This T cell receptor (beta chain) was profiled in a study of T cell responses to AZD1222 COVID-19 vaccine. Study observations and caveats: Only five or six people who got AZD1222 tested seropositive at baseline. There were mostly white British donors and more females than males, and clonal diversity was possibly underestimated. Close to half of spike-specific TCRs reportedly recognize unmutated variant regions.

Notes on this clone: What it recognizes is unknown.

Looked up from germline, CDR1 is LNHDA and CDR2 is SQIVND (reference sequence). V was cut by 5 bases and J by 0 bases, with 8 bases left in between. CDR3 length: 14 residues. Clones were sequenced by immunoSEQ multiplex PCR, and TCRdb holds only the in-frame ones, with some missing. The table has 100,000 to 130,000 clones, just over 85% seen once. The clonotype originates from an adult in good health. The chain has TRBV19 and TRBJ1-5; D gene uncertain. This specimen consisted of peripheral blood, obtained on day 0 of AZD1222 vaccination. The CDR3 DNA is TGTGCCAGTAGTGGCACCTCTAGCAATCAGCCCCAGCATTTT. Translation: CASSGTSSNQPQHF. The full variable domain, completed using reference TRBV19 and TRBJ1-5, is DGGITQSPKYLFRKEGQNVTLSCEQNLNHDAMYWYRQDPGQGLRLIYYSQIVNDFQKGDIAEGYSVSREKKESFPLTVTSAQKNPTAFYLCASSGTSSNQPQHFGDGTRLSIL.